These 3 T cell receptor beta chains came from one sample sequenced in a study of blood T cell repertoires in COVID-19. TCRdb's table, derived via immunoSEQ multiplex PCR, lists solely in-frame clones and lacks some. The sample lists 65,000 to 70,000 clones, 85% seen once, with over 2.5% in the top ten. The sequenced sample consisted of peripheral blood. These receptors all stem from a man older than 75 with acute or convalescent COVID-19.

The genes are TRBV7-9 and TRBJ2-1; 9 bases align to TRBD1. Germline V gene sequence: CDR1 SEHNR, CDR2 FQNEAQ (reference sequence). The CDR3 spans 14 residues. V was clipped by 3 bases and J by 3 bases; unmatched bases: 0. The CDR3 spells CASSLGQGYNEQFF. The CDR3 bases are TGTGCCAGCAGCTTGGGACAGGGCTACAATGAGCAGTTCTTC.

This rearrangement joins TRBV24-1 to TRBJ2-1, with unresolved D. CDR1 and CDR2 from the germline V gene are KGHDR and SFDVKD. The length of the CDR3 is 14 residues. Trimming removed 5 bases at V and 8 bases at J, with 15 bases between. CDR3 region: CATSARRAPYEQFF. For the CDR3, the DNA is TGTGCCACCAGTGCACGCCGCGCCCCGTATGAGCAGTTCTTC.

The rearrangement joins TRBV5-4 to TRBJ2-5; tentative D call: TRBD2 (6 bases). In germline, CDR1 is SGHNT, CDR2 YYREEE (reference sequence). The CDR3 sequence is 15 residues long. V lost 3 bases and J 2 bases, leaving 14 bases between the germline ends. CDR3 sequence: CASSSHAGLQETQYF. DNA of the CDR3: TGTGCCAGCAGCTCGCACGCGGGATTACAAGAGACCCAGTACTTC.